The source of this T cell receptor beta chain is a study of cytomegalovirus exposure and HLA in healthy donors. Germline CDR1 reads LNHDA; CDR2 reads SQIVND (reference sequence). The CDR3 is made up of 11 amino acids. Trimming cost V 5 bases and J 8 bases, with 9 bases left between them. TCRdb's table, derived via immunoSEQ multiplex PCR, lists solely in-frame clones and lacks some. The data show roughly 200,000 clones, with 65% to 85% seen just once and 2.5% to 3% held by the top ten. Study conclusions and caveats: The study designated over 150 TCR beta chains cytomegalovirus-associated.

This clone came up a few times. Its specificity is unknown. This chain joins TRBV19 and TRBJ1-2; D gene ambiguous. Sequencing input: PBMCs. The source is a young woman in good health and CMV-seropositive. Here the CDR3 reads CASSRSGGYTF. Written as DNA, the CDR3 is TGTGCCAGTAGTCGGAGCGGGGGCTACACCTTC.